These 2 T cell receptor beta chains share one sample of origin, sequenced in a study of early T cells in non-severe SARS-CoV-2 infection. TCRdb analysed the 5' RACE reads with MiXCR anew, one entry per CDR3 protein. Of 100,000 to 150,000 distinct CDR3 sequences detected, about 15% appear once; the ten largest clones hold about a fifth. Sequenced material: whole blood. The receptors were sampled from an adult who was a healthcare worker with PCR-confirmed SARS-CoV-2 infection or an uninfected control (not recorded which).

This clonotype was recorded a few times. The CDR3 protein is CASSSRGLETQYF. As DNA, the CDR3 is TGTGCCAGCAGCTCCAGGGGGCTGGAGACCCAGTACTTC. This sequence joins TRBV7-2 and TRBJ2-5, with 8 positions matching TRBD1. This CDR3 is built from 13 residues. After removal of 4 bases from V and 5 bases from J, the junction contained 3 bases not matched to a gene. The germline CDR1 and CDR2 sequences are SGHTA and FQGNSA.

The chain joins TRBV30 to TRBJ1-4, with D possibly TRBD1 on 5 matching bases. This CDR3 has 14 amino acids. Germline V gives CDR1 GTSNPN, CDR2 SVGIG (reference sequence). V was shortened by 7 bases and J by 0 bases, with 12 bases between the two germline ends. The CDR3 here is CAFTGRPTNEKLFF. The CDR3 coding sequence is TGTGCCTTTACAGGACGACCAACTAATGAAAAACTGTTTTTT.